Listed below are T cell receptor beta chains from one sample, sequenced in a study of T cell repertoires in cytomegalovirus infection. Antigens of these TCRs are unknown. TCRdb ran MiXCR on the reads and lists one entry per CDR3 protein. The sample records roughly 800,000 distinct CDR3 sequences, about 29% being singletons. Sequencing used cultured CD8+ T cells from PBMCs, obtained from culture after CMV antigen stimulation. The receptor source for this set is a human donor in good health (CMV status not recorded). Some clones in this sample may be carry-over from other donors' samples. Both conserved end residues are part of each CDR3. Fields, in order: clone size, V gene, D gene, CDR3 length, J gene, CDR3 protein, CDR3 DNA. D genes are given only for firm matches. Clone sizes are given selectively: once, few, many, or a class where the clone is expanded.

abundance: few
v_gene: TRBV5-1
d_gene: NA
len: 16
j_gene: TRBJ1-1
CDR3aa: CASSLEQGFMNTEAFF
CDR3nt: TGCGCCAGCAGCTTGGAGCAGGGTTTCATGAACACTGAAGCTTTCTTT

abundance: few
v_gene: TRBV6-6
d_gene: NA
len: 15
j_gene: TRBJ2-7
CDR3aa: CASSYSFDNLVEQYF
CDR3nt: TGTGCCAGCAGTTACTCGTTCGACAACCTTGTGGAGCAGTACTTC

abundance: NA
v_gene: TRBV6-1
d_gene: NA
len: 15
j_gene: TRBJ2-7
CDR3aa: CASSPGTHLSYEQYF
CDR3nt: TGTGCCAGCAGTCCCGGGACACATCTCTCCTACGAGCAGTACTTC

abundance: NA
v_gene: TRBV27
d_gene: NA
len: 14
j_gene: TRBJ2-7
CDR3aa: CASRLSRDFYEQYF
CDR3nt: TGTGCCAGCAGACTGAGCAGGGACTTCTACGAGCAGTACTTC

abundance: few
v_gene: TRBV6-1
d_gene: NA
len: 13
j_gene: TRBJ1-2
CDR3aa: CASSEEGWGGYTF
CDR3nt: TGTGCCAGCAGTGAAGAAGGGTGGGGGGGCTACACCTTC

abundance: NA
v_gene: TRBV19
d_gene: NA
len: 16
j_gene: TRBJ2-3
CDR3aa: CASSPPAGLLTDTQYF
CDR3nt: TGTGCCAGTAGTCCCCCGGCAGGACTCTTAACAGATACGCAGTATTTT

abundance: few
v_gene: TRBV6-5
d_gene: NA
len: 13
j_gene: TRBJ1-2
CDR3aa: CASSFAGEGGYTF
CDR3nt: TGTGCCAGCAGTTTCGCGGGAGAGGGGGGCTACACCTTC

abundance: NA
v_gene: TRBV5-4
d_gene: TRBD1
len: 13
j_gene: TRBJ1-2
CDR3aa: CASSSTGKNGYTF
CDR3nt: TGTGCCAGCAGCTCGACAGGGAAAAACGGCTACACCTTC

abundance: few
v_gene: TRBV28
d_gene: TRBD1
len: 18
j_gene: TRBJ2-1
CDR3aa: CASRNGQGPVYSYNEQFF
CDR3nt: TGTGCCAGCAGGAACGGACAGGGCCCAGTCTACTCCTACAATGAGCAGTTCTTC

abundance: few
v_gene: TRBV12-3/TRBV12-4
d_gene: TRBD1
len: 14
j_gene: TRBJ2-1
CDR3aa: CASSFTTGDGEQFF
CDR3nt: TGTGCCAGCAGTTTTACAACAGGGGATGGTGAGCAGTTCTTC

abundance: NA
v_gene: TRBV15
d_gene: NA
len: 17
j_gene: TRBJ1-2
CDR3aa: CATSREGTEAPIYGYTF
CDR3nt: TGTGCCACCAGCAGAGAGGGGACGGAGGCGCCAATTTATGGCTACACCTTC

abundance: NA
v_gene: TRBV6-5
d_gene: TRBD1
len: 16
j_gene: TRBJ2-5
CDR3aa: CASSYGQGPPQETQYF
CDR3nt: TGTGCCAGCAGTTACGGACAGGGGCCCCCTCAAGAGACCCAGTACTTC

abundance: few
v_gene: TRBV27
d_gene: NA
len: 12
j_gene: TRBJ2-1
CDR3aa: CASRGARNEQFF
CDR3nt: TGTGCCAGCAGGGGGGCGAGGAATGAGCAGTTCTTC

abundance: NA
v_gene: TRBV29-1
d_gene: NA
len: 15
j_gene: TRBJ1-6
CDR3aa: CSFIIGTAYNSPLHF
CDR3nt: TGCAGTTTCATCATAGGGACGGCATATAATTCACCCCTCCACTTT

abundance: few
v_gene: TRBV7-9
d_gene: TRBD1
len: 13
j_gene: TRBJ1-2
CDR3aa: CASTVDRGRGYTF
CDR3nt: TGTGCCAGCACCGTGGACAGGGGGCGAGGCTACACCTTC

abundance: few
v_gene: TRBV2
d_gene: TRBD1
len: 14
j_gene: TRBJ1-1
CDR3aa: CASSKDRGYTEAFF
CDR3nt: TGTGCCAGCAGTAAAGACAGGGGTTATACTGAAGCTTTCTTT

abundance: NA
v_gene: TRBV6-5
d_gene: TRBD1
len: 16
j_gene: TRBJ2-2
CDR3aa: CASSHRTGESTGELFF
CDR3nt: TGTGCCAGCAGTCACCGGACAGGAGAAAGCACCGGGGAGCTGTTTTTT

abundance: NA
v_gene: TRBV7-6
d_gene: TRBD1
len: 16
j_gene: TRBJ1-1
CDR3aa: CASSRPEGQMNTEAFF
CDR3nt: TGTGCCAGCAGCCGCCCAGAGGGACAGATGAACACTGAAGCTTTCTTT

abundance: NA
v_gene: TRBV27
d_gene: NA
len: 18
j_gene: TRBJ1-6
CDR3aa: CASSPTPNRLRQNSPLHF
CDR3nt: TGTGCCAGCAGTCCGACGCCGAATAGGCTCAGACAGAATTCACCCCTCCACTTT

abundance: NA
v_gene: TRBV29-1
d_gene: NA
len: 17
j_gene: TRBJ2-3
CDR3aa: CSVEELSSRDNTDTQYF
CDR3nt: TGCAGCGTTGAAGAGTTAAGTAGCAGGGACAACACAGATACGCAGTATTTT

abundance: few
v_gene: TRBV19
d_gene: NA
len: 15
j_gene: TRBJ2-3
CDR3aa: CASTTSSGSTDTQYF
CDR3nt: TGTGCCAGTACCACGTCGAGTGGAAGCACAGATACGCAGTATTTT

abundance: NA
v_gene: TRBV6-5
d_gene: TRBD1
len: 15
j_gene: TRBJ1-1
CDR3aa: CASSYSGTGGLEAFF
CDR3nt: TGTGCCAGCAGTTACTCTGGGACAGGGGGGCTTGAAGCTTTCTTT

abundance: NA
v_gene: TRBV11-2
d_gene: NA
len: 17
j_gene: TRBJ2-3
CDR3aa: CASSPRGWSSSTDTQYF
CDR3nt: TGTGCCAGCAGCCCCCGGGGTTGGAGCTCGAGCACAGATACGCAGTATTTT